This T cell receptor beta chain was captured in a study of healthy donors' naive CD4 and CD8 T cells (dated by TCRdb to 2014 to 2015). Notes on the research overall: Donors were chosen to span three age groups (20-25, 40-50 and 60-70 years, six or seven each), with mean age roughly 46 and half female. Peripheral blood mononuclear cells were collected from fewer than 20 healthy, unrelated individuals. Donors were HLA-typed by sequencing at HLA-A, -B, -C, -DRB1, -DQB1 and -DPB1 using the SBTexcellerator protocol, an ABI3130xl analyzer and SBTengine software. To examine how TCR variation is linked to lineage commitment, the study sequenced rearranged TCR alpha and beta chains from naive CD4+ and CD8+ T cells. For TCR alpha, a new primer set was designed to cover all functional IMGT alpha gene variants, and all other steps followed the beta-chain workflow. Beyond this particular receptor, the publication reports: V genes, J genes and CDR3 charge together appeared to explain roughly 14% of CD4/CD8 propensity variance, in a largely additive manner. Because alpha and beta chains were sequenced in bulk and could not be paired, the effects of the two chains in combination were not assessed. In both chains, CD4+ lineage was linked to a positively charged CDR3, whereas CD8+ lineage was linked to a negatively charged CDR3. Most V and J gene segments were reportedly biased between naive CD4+ and CD8+ cells, consistently across donors and independent of HLA genotype. Possible repertoire bias from homeostatic proliferation of naive T cells was not directly addressed.

Cells with a CD4+CD8-CD45RO-CD45RA+ profile were isolated by FACS and defined as naive CD4+ T cells, and those with a CD8+CD4-CD45RA+CD27bright profile were defined as naive CD8+ T cells. Sorting used antibodies against CD4 (RPA-T4), CD8 (SK1), CD27 (O323), CD45RA (HI100) and CD45RO (UCHL1). The germline V gene (reference sequence) provides CDR1 LNHDA and CDR2 SQIVND. Unmatched junction bases come to 4, with V trimmed by 0 bases and J by 5 bases. The CDR3 covers 15 residues, taking in both the cysteine and the phenylalanine. The entry retains the CDR3 DNA only, 45 bases that are in frame from base 1. Note on this clonotype: It has no known antigen specificity. The sample holds no much larger clone one base away, and base qualities are not on file.

Sequencer: 454 GS FLX Titanium. A previously published linear amplification protocol was used to build TCR libraries from roughly 470 ng of total RNA. Sequencing was performed on the Roche/454 Genome Sequencer with Titanium chemistry. As for the original processing: 70,000 to 100,000 rearranged TCR alpha transcripts were sequenced from four or five of the healthy donors. Duplicate transcripts were removed, and unique TCR clonotypes were defined by the CDR3 junction according to IMGT nomenclature. Using logistic regression in R 2.13.0, the researchers modeled CD4 versus CD8 status as a function of V and J genes, with an adjustment for donor effects and a Bonferroni correction for multiple testing. The raw public data were reprocessed by TCRdb itself: fastp quality trimming at Q25, MiXCR clonotype calling, in-frame beta chains only. Identical CDR3 protein sequences are pooled into one entry, listed with their most common genes and DNA. These V and J calls originate from TCRdb's pipeline instead of the authors' own analysis. The sample has around 200,000 distinct CDR3 sequences on record, over 60% of them singletons. The ten largest clonotypes hold 2.3% of the sample.

The V and J segments used are TRBV19 and TRBJ1-1; 9 central bases correspond to TRBD1. Source material: naive CD4+ and CD8+ T cells sorted from blood, pooled from several donors. The sample's cell subset or site label, in plain terms: FACS-sorted naive CD4+ (CD45RO-CD45RA+) and naive CD8+ (CD45RA+CD27bright) T cells. This TCR was recovered from a pool of human donors in good health; the sample pools cells from several healthy donors. The bases are TGTGCCAGTAGTATAGATGGACAGGGGTATACTGAAGCTTTCTTT. Its translation reads: CASSIDGQGYTEAFF.